These 22 T cell receptor beta chains were all obtained from the same sample, sequenced in a study of T-cell memory formation after mild COVID-19. MiXCR, run by TCRdb on the 5' RACE reads, gives a single entry per CDR3 protein. This table holds hundreds of thousands of distinct CDR3 sequences, 20% to 25% found once. Sequencing input: PBMCs or a T cell subset sorted from them (not recorded which). All receptors come from a man younger than 35 who had mild COVID-19 (a few samples of this study predate the infection). Cell type and time point are not known.

This clonotype came up once. The V and J genes are TRBV6-1 and TRBJ2-3, with TRBD1 matching over 8 bases. This CDR3 is 15 amino acids long. V was pared by 2 bases and J by 3 bases, with 4 bases of the junction left unmatched. CDR1 and CDR2 from the germline V gene are MNHNS and SASEGT. Written as DNA, the CDR3 is TGTGCCAGCAGTGAACCGGGACAGGCGACAGATACGCAGTATTTT. Its translation: CASSEPGQATDTQYF.

This clonotype was detected many times. The chain employs TRBV4-1 and TRBJ1-6; 10 bases align to TRBD1. The J segment lost 8 bases and the V segment lost 8 bases, leaving 6 bases of the junction unmatched. Germline values: CDR1 MGHRA, CDR2 YSYEKL. This CDR3 has 14 residues. This chain's CDR3 is CASRRTGGYSPLHF. CDR3 sequence (DNA): TGCGCCAGCCGCCGGACAGGGGGGTATTCACCCCTCCACTTT.

This clonotype was seen many times. The chain has TRBV3-1 and TRBJ2-5, with D perhaps given as TRBD1 or TRBD2 (6 bases each). The CDR3 totals 17 residues. V lost 4 bases and J 1 base, leaving 19 bases between the germline ends. From germline, CDR1 is LGHDT and CDR2 YNNKEL (reference sequence). The CDR3 reads CASSLLGGGGLQETQYF. The CDR3 DNA sequence: TGTGCCAGCAGCCTCCTTGGGGGTGGGGGGCTCCAAGAGACCCAGTACTTC.

This clonotype showed up just a few times. V is TRBV20-1 and J is TRBJ1-5; D gene unclear. Trimming shortened V by 6 bases and J by 1 base, and 10 bases separated the two germline ends. CDR1 and CDR2 (germline): DFQATT, SNEGSKA (reference sequence). The CDR3 totals 13 residues. Here the CDR3 DNA reads TGCAGTGCGGGCAGTCGGAGCAATCAGCCCCAGCATTTT. Residues: CSAGSRSNQPQHF.

This clonotype has more than one count but fewer than ten. The rearrangement links TRBV12-3 or TRBV12-4 to TRBJ1-1, with D tentatively TRBD1 (6 bases). V shed 9 bases and J shed 3 bases, with 17 bases lying between them. This CDR3 spans 14 amino acids. The CDR3 DNA reads as TGTGCCAGTCAACAGGGAGGGAGTTACACTGAAGCTTTCTTT. Translating it yields CASQQGGSYTEAFF.

This clonotype turned up a few times. The chain uses TRBV29-1 and TRBJ1-1; tentatively, D is TRBD1 (6 bases). Germline V gene sequence: CDR1 SQVTM, CDR2 ANQGSEA. The germline V and J ends were trimmed by 7 bases and 0 bases, with 9 bases remaining between them. The CDR3 loop spans 12 amino acids. CDR3 in DNA: TGCAGCGGTGACAGGATGAACACTGAAGCTTTCTTT. It translates to CSGDRMNTEAFF.

This chain links TRBV5-1 with TRBJ2-5, with D perhaps being TRBD1 or TRBD2 (6 bases each). Germline assignment: CDR1 SGHRS and CDR2 YFSETQ. This CDR3 has 14 residues. The V end was cut by 0 bases, the J end by 6 bases, with 12 bases between. This CDR3 is CASSLAPGAQTQYF. CDR3 coding DNA: TGCGCCAGCAGCTTGGCGCCGGGGGCCCAGACCCAGTACTTC. Full variable domain (remainder filled in from reference TRBV5-1 and TRBJ2-5): KAGVTQTPRYLIKTRGQQVTLSCSPISGHRSVSWYQQTPGQGLQFLFEYFSETQRNKGNFPGRFSGRQFSNSRSEMNVSTLELGDSALYLCASSLAPGAQTQYFGPGTRLLVL.

In nucleotides, the CDR3 is TGCGCCAGCAGCCAAGATCCGGGTTACCACGAGCAGTACTTC. Protein: CASSQDPGYHEQYF. The V gene is TRBV4-1, the J gene TRBJ2-7; no firm D call. The CDR3 covers 14 residues. CDR1 and CDR2 (germline): MGHRA, YSYEKL. Trimming stripped 0 bases from V and 5 bases from J, with 11 bases between.

This clonotype occurred a few times. The gene calls are TRBV4-3 and TRBJ1-2, with D hard to call. There are 15 residues in the CDR3. The V end lost 4 bases, the J end lost 8 bases, and 20 bases lay between the germline ends. Germline lookup yields CDR1 LGHNA and CDR2 YSLEER. The CDR3, as DNA: TGCGCCAGCAGCCCAAGTGTTCTCCTTGGACGAGGCTACACCTTC. Its protein is CASSPSVLLGRGYTF.

The chain has TRBV29-1 and TRBJ2-5, with a possible D match to TRBD1 (6 bases). Deletions cut 3 bases from V and 5 bases from J, with 7 bases between. The CDR3 has 11 amino acids. Looked up from germline, CDR1 is SQVTM and CDR2 is ANQGSEA. CDR3 region: CSVERGETQYF. For the CDR3, the DNA is TGCAGCGTTGAGAGGGGGGAGACCCAGTACTTC.

This sequence joins TRBV4-3 and TRBJ2-3; D unclear. This CDR3 contains 16 residues. Trimming took 0 bases from V and 5 from J, leaving 15 bases between them. CDR1 and CDR2 from the germline V gene are LGHNA and YSLEER. The CDR3 region is CASSQDLLPGGDTQYF. Here the CDR3 DNA reads TGCGCCAGCAGCCAAGATTTACTCCCTGGCGGAGATACGCAGTATTTT.

The V and J genes are TRBV7-2 and TRBJ1-5; D ambiguous. V was cut by 5 bases and J by 7 bases, with 12 bases left in between. CDR3 length equals 13 residues. The germline CDR1 and CDR2 sequences are SGHTA and FQGNSA. The CDR3 bases are TGTGCCAGCAGCCGAGACCCTATCCAGCCCCAGCATTTT. Translated: CASSRDPIQPQHF.

This chain connects TRBV27 to TRBJ1-4; 12 bases match TRBD1. The V segment lost 11 bases and the J segment 6 bases; nucleotides outside the gene matches: 31. The CDR3 is made up of 22 amino acids. Germline V CDR1 and CDR2: MNHEY, SMNVEV (reference sequence). The CDR3 spells CARYNRTTGDRGLLGDYEKLFF. In DNA, the CDR3 is TGTGCCCGATACAATCGTACCACCGGGGACAGGGGGCTCCTAGGAGATTATGAAAAACTGTTTTTT.

This clonotype was recorded a few times. The chain has TRBV6-6 and TRBJ1-2; no clear D gene. This CDR3 is 14 amino acids long. Trimming shortened V by 2 bases and J by 6 bases, and 13 bases separated the two germline ends. Germline lookup yields CDR1 MNHNY and CDR2 SVGAGI (reference sequence). The CDR3 region has the DNA TGTGCCAGCAGTTACGCGCATACTGGGGATGGCTACACCTTC. Its translation: CASSYAHTGDGYTF.

Only a few counts were recorded for this clonotype. The chain joins TRBV20-1 to TRBJ1-5, with 11 bases identical to TRBD1. The J segment lost 4 bases and the V segment lost 8 bases, leaving 4 bases of the junction unmatched. From germline, CDR1 is DFQATT and CDR2 SNEGSKA (reference sequence). The CDR3 has 13 amino acids. This CDR3 reads CSRTGGINQPQHF. The CDR3 bases are TGCAGTAGGACAGGGGGCATAAATCAGCCCCAGCATTTT.

This clonotype came up a few times. V and J are TRBV4-1 and TRBJ1-1, with D perhaps matching TRBD1 (6 bases). The CDR3 sequence is 16 residues long. The V gene lost 1 base and the J gene lost 0 bases, with 12 bases spanning the gap. The germline gives CDR1 MGHRA, CDR2 YSYEKL. CDR3 amino acids: CASSQGPTGMNTEAFF. The CDR3 DNA follows: TGCGCCAGCAGCCAAGGGCCGACAGGTATGAACACTGAAGCTTTCTTT.

This clonotype turned up a few times. The CDR3 sequence is CSVEPGAANTEAFF. In nucleotides, the CDR3 is TGCAGCGTTGAACCGGGGGCGGCGAACACTGAAGCTTTCTTT. The chain is built from TRBV29-1 and TRBJ1-1; tentative D call: TRBD1 (6 bases). The V gene lost 2 bases and the J gene lost 1 base, with 11 bases spanning the gap. This CDR3 has 14 amino acids. CDR1 and CDR2 (germline): SQVTM, ANQGSEA.

This clonotype was counted between two and nine times. The gene calls are TRBV7-8 and TRBJ2-7; D is perhaps TRBD1 (6 bases). V dropped 1 base and J dropped 3 bases, with 10 bases sitting between them. The CDR3 runs to 14 residues. CDR1 and CDR2 from the germline V gene are SGHVS and FQNEAQ. CDR3 DNA sequence: TGTGCCAGCAGCTTAGAGGTACAGGGCTACGAGCAGTACGTC. Translating gives CASSLEVQGYEQYV.

The V call is TRBV3-1, the J call TRBJ2-3; D is uncertain. CDR1 is LGHDT and CDR2 is YNNKEL in the germline V gene (reference sequence). Trimming took 0 bases from V and 4 from J, leaving 5 bases between them. The CDR3 contains 13 residues. The CDR3 reads CASSQETSDTQYF. The CDR3 DNA is TGTGCCAGCAGCCAAGAGACGTCAGATACGCAGTATTTT.

This clonotype was seen more than once but under ten times. The chain links TRBV4-2 to TRBJ2-1; tentatively, D is TRBD2 (6 bases). The CDR3 covers 15 residues. Germline loops: CDR1 LGHNA, CDR2 YNFKEQ. V was pared by 1 base and J by 2 bases, with 9 bases between. CDR3 DNA sequence: TGTGCCAGCAGCCAAGCGGGGGAAACCTACAATGAGCAGTTCTTC. It encodes CASSQAGETYNEQFF.

In its sample, this clonotype was seen a few times. J is TRBJ2-3 and V is TRBV4-2; TRBD2 aligns across 7 bases. CDR1 and CDR2 (germline): LGHNA, YNFKEQ. This CDR3 is built from 16 residues. V dropped 3 bases and J dropped 0; count of bases not matched to a gene: 6. The CDR3 DNA reads as TGTGCCAGCAGCCAGGCAGCGGGGTCTAGCACAGATACGCAGTATTTT. Translation gives CASSQAAGSSTDTQYF.

Details on this clonotype: One end of the junction fails to match germline, which may point to a read error. This rearrangement joins TRBV5-6 to TRBJ2-5, with D perhaps matching TRBD1 or TRBD2 (5 bases each). Per the germline V gene, CDR1 is SGHDT and CDR2 is YYEEEE. This CDR3 has 13 residues. This CDR3 is CACSTGGKKPQYF. DNA of the CDR3: TGTGCCTGCAGTACAGGAGGAAAAAAGCCCCAGTACTTC. The full variable domain, in which reference TRBV5-6 and TRBJ2-5 provide the parts outside the CDR3, is DAGVTQSPTHLIKTRGQQVTLRCSPKSGHDTVSWYQQALGQGPQFIFQYYEEEERQRGNFPDRFSGHQFPNYSSELNVNALLLGDSALYLCACSTGGKKPQYFGPGTRLLVL.